The table lists the clone carrying this T cell receptor (beta chain) with a few counts. This CDR3 region has 14 residues. Trimming pared 3 bases from V and 2 bases from J, leaving 12 bases between. The V gene's germline CDR1 is SGHNT and CDR2 YYREEE (reference sequence). The data are from a study of control samples from healthy donors and cancer patients. Measured with immunoSEQ multiplex PCR; TCRdb has only the in-frame clones, and not every one. The sample has approximately 87,000 clones; roughly 93% are singletons. The sequenced material came from PBMCs. The receptor was derived from a woman aged 40-49 years with lung cancer. J is TRBJ2-7 and V is TRBV5-4, with D maybe TRBD2 (5 bases). The CDR3 DNA sequence: TGTGCCAGCAGCTCAGGAGGAAGAGCCTACGAGCAGTACTTC. As protein: CASSSGGRAYEQYF.